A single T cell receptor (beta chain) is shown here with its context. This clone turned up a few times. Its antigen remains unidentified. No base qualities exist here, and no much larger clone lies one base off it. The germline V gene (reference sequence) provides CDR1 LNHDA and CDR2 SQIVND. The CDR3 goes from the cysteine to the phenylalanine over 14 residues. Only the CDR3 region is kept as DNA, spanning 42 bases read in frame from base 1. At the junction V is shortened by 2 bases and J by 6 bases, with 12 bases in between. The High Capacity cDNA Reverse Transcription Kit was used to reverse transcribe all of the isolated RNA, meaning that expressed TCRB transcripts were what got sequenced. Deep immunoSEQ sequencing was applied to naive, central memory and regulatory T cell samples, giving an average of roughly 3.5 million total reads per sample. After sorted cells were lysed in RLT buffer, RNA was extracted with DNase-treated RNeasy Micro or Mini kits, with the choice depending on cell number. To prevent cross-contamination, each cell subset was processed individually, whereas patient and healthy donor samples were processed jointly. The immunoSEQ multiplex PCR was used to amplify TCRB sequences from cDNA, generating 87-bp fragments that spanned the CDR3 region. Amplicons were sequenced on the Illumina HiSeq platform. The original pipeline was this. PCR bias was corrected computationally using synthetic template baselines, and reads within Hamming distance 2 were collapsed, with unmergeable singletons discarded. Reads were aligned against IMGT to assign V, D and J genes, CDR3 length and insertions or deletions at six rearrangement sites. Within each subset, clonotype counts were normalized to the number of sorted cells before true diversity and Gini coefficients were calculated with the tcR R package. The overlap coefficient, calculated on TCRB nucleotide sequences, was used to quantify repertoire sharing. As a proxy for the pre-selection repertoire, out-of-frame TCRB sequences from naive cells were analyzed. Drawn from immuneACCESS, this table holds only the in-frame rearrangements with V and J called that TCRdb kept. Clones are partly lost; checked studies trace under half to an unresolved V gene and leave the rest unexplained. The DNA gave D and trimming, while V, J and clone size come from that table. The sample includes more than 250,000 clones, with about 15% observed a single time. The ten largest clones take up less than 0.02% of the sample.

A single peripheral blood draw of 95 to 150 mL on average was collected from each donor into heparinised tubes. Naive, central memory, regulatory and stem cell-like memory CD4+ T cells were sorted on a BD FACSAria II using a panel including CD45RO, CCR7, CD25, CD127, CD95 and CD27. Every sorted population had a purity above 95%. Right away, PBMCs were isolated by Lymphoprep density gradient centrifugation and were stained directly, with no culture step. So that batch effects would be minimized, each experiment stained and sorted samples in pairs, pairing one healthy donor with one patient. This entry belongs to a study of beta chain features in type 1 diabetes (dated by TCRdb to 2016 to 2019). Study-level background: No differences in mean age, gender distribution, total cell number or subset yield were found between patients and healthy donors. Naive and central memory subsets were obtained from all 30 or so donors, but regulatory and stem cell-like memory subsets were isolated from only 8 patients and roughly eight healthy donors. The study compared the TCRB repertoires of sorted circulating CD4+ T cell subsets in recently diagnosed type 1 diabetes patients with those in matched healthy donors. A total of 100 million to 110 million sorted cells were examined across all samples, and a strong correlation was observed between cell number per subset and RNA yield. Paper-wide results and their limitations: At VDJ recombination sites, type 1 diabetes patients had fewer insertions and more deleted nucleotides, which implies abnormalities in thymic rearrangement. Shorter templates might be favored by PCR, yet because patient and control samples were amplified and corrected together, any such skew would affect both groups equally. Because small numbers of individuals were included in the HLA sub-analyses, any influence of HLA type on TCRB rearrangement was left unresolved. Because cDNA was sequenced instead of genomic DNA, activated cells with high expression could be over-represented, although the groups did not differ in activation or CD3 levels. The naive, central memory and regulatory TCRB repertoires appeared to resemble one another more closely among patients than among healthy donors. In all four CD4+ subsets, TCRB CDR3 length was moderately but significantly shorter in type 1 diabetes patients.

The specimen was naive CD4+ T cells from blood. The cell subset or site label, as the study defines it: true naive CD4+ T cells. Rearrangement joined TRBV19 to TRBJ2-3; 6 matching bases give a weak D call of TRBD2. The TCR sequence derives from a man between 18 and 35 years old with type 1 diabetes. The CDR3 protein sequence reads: CASSILGEVDTQYF. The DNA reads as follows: TGTGCCAGTAGTATATTAGGGGAGGTGGATACGCAGTATTTT.